The entry below gives a single TCR beta chain sequence along with its context. No antigen is known for it. V shed 6 bases, J shed 6 bases, and the junction held 7 bases outside the gene matches. CDR1 and CDR2 from the germline V gene are SNHLY and FYNNEI. This CDR3 has 16 residues. Profiling relied on immunoSEQ multiplex PCR, and the TCRdb table lists in-frame clones only, not all of them. The table shows 150,000 to 160,000 clones, with roughly nine tenths occurring only once. The data are from a study of T cell responses to AZD1222 COVID-19 vaccine. The study, taken as a whole, reports: Baseline serology detected seropositivity in only six AZD1222 recipients. The breadth and depth of Spike-specific TCRs increased once two AZD1222 doses had been given. Donors were largely white British and mainly female; clonal diversity was possibly underestimated.

The chain combines TRBV2 with TRBJ2-1; 14 bases are a match to TRBD2. The sample consisted of peripheral blood, taken on day 0 of MenACWY control vaccination. The receptor was isolated from an adult in good health. CDR3 residues: CASSPGLAGALNEQFF. The CDR3 DNA follows: TGTGCCAGCAGCCCGGGACTAGCGGGGGCCCTCAATGAGCAGTTCTTC.